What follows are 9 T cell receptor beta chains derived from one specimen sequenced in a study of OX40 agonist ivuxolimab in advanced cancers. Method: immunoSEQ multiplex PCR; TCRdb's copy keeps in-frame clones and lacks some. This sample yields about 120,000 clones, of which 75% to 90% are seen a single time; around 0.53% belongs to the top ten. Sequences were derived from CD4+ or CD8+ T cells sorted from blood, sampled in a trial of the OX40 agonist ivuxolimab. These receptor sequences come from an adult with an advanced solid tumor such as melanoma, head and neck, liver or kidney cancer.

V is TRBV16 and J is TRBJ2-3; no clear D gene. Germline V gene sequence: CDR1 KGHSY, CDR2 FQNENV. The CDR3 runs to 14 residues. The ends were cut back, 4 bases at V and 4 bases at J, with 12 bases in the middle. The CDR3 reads CASSPSSRSDTQYF. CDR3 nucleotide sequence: TGTGCCAGCAGCCCCTCGTCCCGGTCAGATACGCAGTATTTT.

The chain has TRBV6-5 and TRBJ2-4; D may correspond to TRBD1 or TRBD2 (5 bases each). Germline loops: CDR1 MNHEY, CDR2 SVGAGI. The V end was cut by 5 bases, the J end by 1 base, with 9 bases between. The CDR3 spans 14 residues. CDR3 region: CASSGGEAKNIQYF. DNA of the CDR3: TGTGCCAGCAGTGGGGGTGAGGCCAAAAACATTCAGTACTTC.

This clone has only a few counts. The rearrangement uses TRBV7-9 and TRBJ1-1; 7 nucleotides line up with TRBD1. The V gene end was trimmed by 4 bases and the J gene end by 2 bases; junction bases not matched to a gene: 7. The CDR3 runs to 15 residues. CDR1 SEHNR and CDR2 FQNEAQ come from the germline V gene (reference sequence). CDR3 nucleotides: TGTGCCAGCAGCTGGAGGACAGGAGGTAACACTGAAGCTTTCTTT. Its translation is CASSWRTGGNTEAFF.

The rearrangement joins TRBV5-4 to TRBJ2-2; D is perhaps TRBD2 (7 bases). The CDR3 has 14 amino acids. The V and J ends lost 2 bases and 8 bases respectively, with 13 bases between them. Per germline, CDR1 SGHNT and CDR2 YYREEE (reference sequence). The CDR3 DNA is TGTGCCAGCAGCTTCAACCGGGGGGCAGGGGAGCTGTTTTTT. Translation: CASSFNRGAGELFF.

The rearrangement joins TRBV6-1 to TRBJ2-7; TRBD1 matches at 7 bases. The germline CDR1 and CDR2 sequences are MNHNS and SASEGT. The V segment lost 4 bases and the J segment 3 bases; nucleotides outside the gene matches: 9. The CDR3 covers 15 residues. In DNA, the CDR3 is TGTGCCAGCAGTGGAGGGACAGCGCTCTACTACGAGCAGTACTTC. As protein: CASSGGTALYYEQYF.

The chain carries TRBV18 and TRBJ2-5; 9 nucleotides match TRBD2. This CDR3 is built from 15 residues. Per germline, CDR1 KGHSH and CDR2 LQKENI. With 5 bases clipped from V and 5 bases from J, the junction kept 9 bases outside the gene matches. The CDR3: CASSEVLAGLETQYF. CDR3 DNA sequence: TGTGCCAGCTCAGAAGTGCTAGCGGGGTTGGAGACCCAGTACTTC. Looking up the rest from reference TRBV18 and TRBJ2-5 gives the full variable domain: NAGVMQNPRHLVRRRGQEARLRCSPMKGHSHVYWYRQLPEEGLKFMVYLQKENIIDESGMPKERFSAEFPKEGPSILRIQQVVRGDSAAYFCASSEVLAGLETQYFGPGTRLLVL.

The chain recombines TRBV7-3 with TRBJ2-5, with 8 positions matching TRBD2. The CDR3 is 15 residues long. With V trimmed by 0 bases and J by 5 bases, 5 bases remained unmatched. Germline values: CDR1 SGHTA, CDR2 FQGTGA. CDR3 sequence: CASSLTSGEGETQYF. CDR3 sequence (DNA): TGTGCCAGCAGCTTAACTAGCGGGGAGGGGGAGACCCAGTACTTC.

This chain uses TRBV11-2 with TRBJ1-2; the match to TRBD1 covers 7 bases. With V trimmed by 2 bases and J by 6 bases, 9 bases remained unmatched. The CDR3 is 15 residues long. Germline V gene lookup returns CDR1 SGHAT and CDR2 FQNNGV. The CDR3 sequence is CASSLLRRQGDGYTF. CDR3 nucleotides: TGTGCCAGCAGCTTACTACGTAGACAGGGTGATGGCTACACCTTC. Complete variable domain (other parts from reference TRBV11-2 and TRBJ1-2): EAGVAQSPRYKIIEKRQSVAFWCNPISGHATLYWYQQILGQGPKLLIQFQNNGVVDDSQLPKDRFSAERLKGVDSTLKIQPAKLEDSAVYLCASSLLRRQGDGYTFGSGTRLTVV.

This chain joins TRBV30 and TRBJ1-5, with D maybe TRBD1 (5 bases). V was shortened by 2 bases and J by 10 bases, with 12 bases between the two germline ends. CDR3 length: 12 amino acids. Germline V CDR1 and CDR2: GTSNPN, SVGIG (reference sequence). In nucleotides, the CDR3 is TGTGCCTGGAGTCCCCTTAGGGGACCCCAGCATTTT. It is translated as CAWSPLRGPQHF.